This TCR beta chain came from a study of blood T cell repertoires in COVID-19. Overall study context: Sources were T cells, B-cell-depleted T cells, or PBMCs; the material itself was cDNA or gDNA.

V lost 5 bases to trimming and J lost 8 bases, with 12 bases between them. Germline V gene data show CDR1 as LNHDA and CDR2 as SQIVND (reference sequence). The CDR3 runs to 12 residues. Authors' processing steps: Amplifying reference gene primers gave estimates of nucleated cell counts. Some clones are missing from TCRdb's copy, which holds only in-frame ones; the method was immunoSEQ multiplex PCR. Clone size and V and J calls were adopted from that table, with D and trimming inferred from the DNA. This sample has about 140,000 clones; nearly 80% occur once, and the top ten carry around 3%. Enrolled through a virtual design, the participants were between roughly 18 and 95 years of age and came from around 25 US areas.

The V and J genes are TRBV19 and TRBJ1-2, with a possible D match to TRBD1 (6 bases). Sequencing was done on a sample of PBMCs or T cells enriched from blood (not recorded which). The source is a woman in her forties or fifties who had recovered from COVID-19. The CDR3 DNA follows: TGTGCCAGTAGTGCAGGGGTATACGGCTACACCTTC. Residues: CASSAGVYGYTF.